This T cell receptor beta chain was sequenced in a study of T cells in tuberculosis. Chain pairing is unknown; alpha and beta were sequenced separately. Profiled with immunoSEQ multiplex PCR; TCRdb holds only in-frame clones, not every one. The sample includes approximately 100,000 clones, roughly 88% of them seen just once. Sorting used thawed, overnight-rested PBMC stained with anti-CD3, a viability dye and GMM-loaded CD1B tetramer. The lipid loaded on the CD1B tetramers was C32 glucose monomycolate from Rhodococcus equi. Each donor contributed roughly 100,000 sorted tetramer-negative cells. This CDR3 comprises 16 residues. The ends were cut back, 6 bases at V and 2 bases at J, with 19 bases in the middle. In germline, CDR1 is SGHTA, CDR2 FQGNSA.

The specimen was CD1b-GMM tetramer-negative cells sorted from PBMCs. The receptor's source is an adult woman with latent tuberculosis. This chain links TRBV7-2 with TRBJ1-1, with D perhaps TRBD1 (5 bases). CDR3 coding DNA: TGTGCCAGCAGTTGGTTGGGGGAAGCGGGAAACACTGAAGCTTTCTTT. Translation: CASSWLGEAGNTEAFF.